This TCR beta chain was sequenced for a study of CD8 T cells in ankylosing spondylitis. Overall study findings and caveats: Seemingly distinctive of ankylosing spondylitis blood was a TCR beta motif formed by eight highly homologous variants.

The V and J ends lost 6 bases and 9 bases, in that order; junction bases with no gene match: 16. The CDR3 extends over 15 amino acids. Per germline, CDR1 DFQATT and CDR2 SNEGSKA (reference sequence). Many counts were recorded for this clonotype. What it binds is not known. TCRdb re-analysed the 5' RACE reads in MiXCR, keeping a single row per CDR3 protein. The sample records some 52,000 distinct CDR3 sequences, 7.4% being singletons. The V gene is TRBV20-1, the J gene TRBJ2-7; 11 bases are a match to TRBD2. The sequencing sample was made of blood, either unsorted or a sorted T cell fraction (not recorded which). This sequence was found in a female donor with ankylosing spondylitis or in good health (not recorded which). CDR3 amino acids: CSAMELAGEQLGQYV. DNA of the CDR3: TGCAGTGCCATGGAACTAGCGGGGGAACAACTAGGGCAGTACGTC.